Presented here are 25 T cell receptor beta chains from one specimen sequenced in a study of blood T cell repertoires in COVID-19. Libraries were prepared by immunoSEQ multiplex PCR; TCRdb keeps only in-frame clonotypes and omits some of them. Of roughly 100,000 clones listed, about nine tenths were seen once; the top ten hold under 3.5%. Sequencing was carried out using peripheral blood. The receptors were gathered from a woman aged 65 to 85 with acute or convalescent COVID-19.

The chain recombines TRBV11-2 with TRBJ2-7, with D tentatively TRBD2 (6 bases). The CDR3 is made up of 13 amino acids. Germline V gives CDR1 SGHAT, CDR2 FQNNGV. The germline V and J ends were trimmed by 1 base and 4 bases, with 8 bases remaining between them. The CDR3 spells CASSLGGIYEQYV. CDR3 bases: TGTGCCAGCAGCTTAGGCGGGATATACGAGCAGTACGTC.

V usage is TRBV30 and J usage is TRBJ2-7; 7 nucleotides line up with TRBD1. With V trimmed by 4 bases and J by 3 bases, 9 bases remained unmatched. The CDR3 contains 14 residues. Germline assignment: CDR1 GTSNPN and CDR2 SVGIG (reference sequence). The CDR3 reads CAWTGWTGNYEQYF. As DNA, the CDR3 is TGTGCCTGGACCGGTTGGACAGGCAACTACGAGCAGTACTTC.

This rearrangement joins TRBV5-1 to TRBJ2-1; 7 nucleotides align to TRBD1. This CDR3 spans 13 amino acids. The V segment lost 4 bases and the J segment 4 bases; nucleotides outside the gene matches: 2. The germline CDR1 and CDR2 sequences are SGHRS and YFSETQ. CDR3 amino acids: CASSPGQYNEQFF. CDR3 in DNA: TGCGCCAGCAGCCCGGGACAGTACAATGAGCAGTTCTTC.

In its sample, this clone was seen once. The chain uses TRBV6-2 or TRBV6-3 and TRBJ1-1, with no clear D. V was pared by 2 bases and J by 1 base, with 8 bases between. CDR1 is MNHEY and CDR2 is SVGEGT in the germline V gene. The CDR3 loop spans 14 amino acids. The CDR3 spells CASSYHGGNTEAFF. CDR3 in DNA: TGTGCCAGCAGTTACCACGGCGGGAACACTGAAGCTTTCTTT.

V is TRBV4-1 and J is TRBJ2-1; TRBD2 matches at 13 bases. J was trimmed by 4 bases and V by 0 bases; bases with no gene match: 6. This CDR3 region has 18 residues. CDR1 is MGHRA and CDR2 is YSYEKL in the germline V gene. CDR3 in DNA: TGCGCCAGCAGCCAAGATTCAGGACTAGCGGGAGTTTACAATGAGCAGTTCTTC. This sequence encodes CASSQDSGLAGVYNEQFF.

The chain couples TRBV10-2 to TRBJ2-6; 10 nucleotides line up with TRBD1. Germline values: CDR1 WSHSY, CDR2 SAAADI. The CDR3 has 17 amino acids. With V trimmed by 7 bases and J by 0 bases, 6 bases remained unmatched. The CDR3 region is CASKDRGLISGANVLTF. As DNA, the CDR3 is TGCGCCAGCAAAGACAGGGGGCTGATCTCTGGGGCCAACGTCCTGACTTTC.

In its sample, this clone was seen once. The chain carries TRBV15 and TRBJ1-5, with a possible D match to TRBD1 (5 bases). Per the germline V gene, CDR1 is LNHNV and CDR2 is YYDKDF (reference sequence). The CDR3 consists of 15 residues. Trimming removed 0 bases at V and 2 bases at J, with 8 bases between. CDR3 amino acids: CATSRDQGGNQPQHF. The CDR3 DNA reads as TGTGCCACCAGCAGAGATCAGGGTGGCAATCAGCCCCAGCATTTT. The full variable domain, completed using reference TRBV15 and TRBJ1-5, is DAMVIQNPRYQVTQFGKPVTLSCSQTLNHNVMYWYQQKSSQAPKLLFHYYDKDFNNEADTPDNFQSRRPNTSFCFLDIRSPGLGDTAMYLCATSRDQGGNQPQHFGDGTRLSIL.

The CDR3 DNA follows: TGTGCCAGCAGCTTAGGTGGGGGGGAGTGGGCCAAAAACATTCAGTACTTC. Protein product: CASSLGGGEWAKNIQYF. V usage is TRBV7-8 and J usage is TRBJ2-4; 7 positions agree with TRBD2. The CDR3 is 17 amino acids. Germline CDR1 is SGHVS and CDR2 is FQNEAQ. Unmatched junction bases numbered 7, after V lost 1 base and J lost 1 base.

This rearrangement joins TRBV7-2 to TRBJ2-1; TRBD2 matches 13 bases. This CDR3 contains 15 residues. The germline V gene encodes CDR1 SGHTA and CDR2 FQGNSA. J gave up 9 bases and V 5 bases, and 7 bases lay outside the gene matches. The CDR3 DNA reads as TGTGCCAGCAGCCATCTACTAGCGGGAGGGAGTGAGCAGTTCTTC. Encoded protein: CASSHLLAGGSEQFF.

This chain uses TRBV28 with TRBJ1-1; no clear D gene. CDR1 is MDHEN, CDR2 SYDVKM, per germline. Between the trimmed V and J ends, which lost 10 bases and 2 bases, there was a span of 14 bases. The CDR3 loop spans 13 amino acids. The CDR3 region is CATILTPNTEAFF. The CDR3 region has the DNA TGTGCCACCATACTAACCCCTAACACTGAAGCTTTCTTT. Looking up the rest from reference TRBV28 and TRBJ1-1 gives the full variable domain: DVKVTQSSRYLVKRTGEKVFLECVQDMDHENMFWYRQDPGLGLRLIYFSYDVKMKEKGDIPEGYSVSREKKERFSLILESASTNQTSMYLCATILTPNTEAFFGQGTRLTVV.

V is TRBV5-8 and J is TRBJ1-5, with 9 bases lining up with TRBD1. In germline, CDR1 is SGHTS, CDR2 YDEGEE. There are 18 residues in the CDR3. V dropped 1 base and J dropped 6; count of bases not matched to a gene: 14. CDR3 coding DNA: TGTGCCAGCAGCTTGTCCGGGACAGGGAAATGGGCTCGTCAGCCCCAGCATTTT. This encodes CASSLSGTGKWARQPQHF.

The CDR3 DNA reads as TGCGCCAGCAGCTTGGAGCGGGTATCCTACAATGAGCAGTTCTTC. Translation: CASSLERVSYNEQFF. The chain uses TRBV5-1 and TRBJ2-1, with TRBD2 as a possible D gene (6 bases). Germline V gene lookup returns CDR1 SGHRS and CDR2 YFSETQ. This CDR3 is 15 amino acids long. V dropped 0 bases and J dropped 1 base, with 8 bases sitting between them.

V usage is TRBV13 and J usage is TRBJ1-1; D is unclear. The V gene lost 3 bases and the J gene lost 1 base, with 12 bases spanning the gap. CDR3 size: 15 residues. The germline gives CDR1 PRHDT, CDR2 FYEKMQ (reference sequence). Here the CDR3 reads CASSFLSGRNTEAFF. The CDR3, as DNA: TGTGCCAGCAGCTTCCTTTCTGGGAGGAACACTGAAGCTTTCTTT.

This chain connects TRBV7-9 to TRBJ2-5; possible D gene TRBD2, 6 bases. The CDR3 has 14 amino acids. Germline CDR1 is SEHNR and CDR2 is FQNEAQ (reference sequence). Trimming removed 5 bases from V and 7 bases from J, with 17 bases in between. The CDR3 here is CASSRDLTLGTQYF. In DNA form, the CDR3 reads TGTGCCAGCAGCCGGGACTTGACCTTAGGGACCCAGTACTTC.

The chain is built from TRBV5-1 and TRBJ2-7; weak D call: TRBD1 (5 bases). This CDR3 is 12 amino acids long. The germline V gene has CDR1 SGHRS and CDR2 YFSETQ. Trimming shortened V by 1 base and J by 3 bases, and 5 bases separated the two germline ends. The CDR3, as DNA: TGCGCCAGCAGCTTGAGGGGCTACGAGCAGTACTTC. The encoded protein is CASSLRGYEQYF.

The chain is built from TRBV4-2 and TRBJ1-5; TRBD1 agrees at 8 bases. V shed 0 bases, J shed 1 base, and the junction held 5 bases outside the gene matches. Germline V gives CDR1 LGHNA, CDR2 YNFKEQ. The CDR3 is 17 amino acids. For the CDR3, the DNA is TGTGCCAGCAGCCAAGATGTGAACAGGGGGAGCAATCAGCCCCAGCATTTT. Protein product: CASSQDVNRGSNQPQHF.

The chain uses TRBV18 and TRBJ2-7, with TRBD2 identical over 9 bases. The germline gives CDR1 KGHSH, CDR2 LQKENI. V lost 0 bases to trimming and J lost 6 bases; unmatched junction nucleotides: 6. CDR3 size: 15 residues. Here the CDR3 reads CASSPPTSGYSEQYF. DNA for the CDR3: TGTGCCAGCTCACCACCGACTAGCGGTTACTCCGAGCAGTACTTC.

The rearrangement links TRBV10-3 to TRBJ2-7; 7 nucleotides match TRBD1. The V gene end was trimmed by 10 bases and the J gene end by 6 bases; junction bases not matched to a gene: 21. CDR3 length: 16 residues. CDR1 ENHRY and CDR2 SYGVKD come from the germline V gene. Here the CDR3 reads CATSSPWGRQGGEQYF. In DNA form, the CDR3 reads TGTGCCACCTCTAGCCCCTGGGGACGACAGGGCGGCGAGCAGTACTTC.

The genes are TRBV25-1 and TRBJ1-6; tentatively, D is TRBD1 (6 bases). Germline V lookup: CDR1 MGHDK, CDR2 SYGVNS. The CDR3 has 16 amino acids. V lost 1 base and J 7 bases, leaving 14 bases between the germline ends. For the CDR3, the DNA is TGTGCCAGCAGTGAATCGGGCAGGGGTGGGAATTCACCCCTCCACTTT. This codes for CASSESGRGGNSPLHF.

The gene calls are TRBV6-5 and TRBJ2-1, with D uncertain. Trimming cost V 6 bases and J 3 bases, with 12 bases left between them. From germline, CDR1 is MNHEY and CDR2 SVGAGI. This CDR3 is built from 14 residues. This CDR3 is CASSANNGYNEQFF. The CDR3 nucleotides read TGTGCCAGCAGCGCTAATAACGGCTACAATGAGCAGTTCTTC.

The rearrangement links TRBV9 to TRBJ2-4; 11 nucleotides match TRBD1. This CDR3 has 18 amino acids. The V segment lost 3 bases and the J segment 0 bases; nucleotides outside the gene matches: 8. CDR1 is SGDLS and CDR2 is YYNGEE in the germline V gene. CDR3 residues: CASSGDRGAKGAKNIQYF. The CDR3 DNA is TGTGCCAGCAGCGGGGACAGGGGGGCTAAGGGAGCCAAAAACATTCAGTACTTC.

The chain is built from TRBV7-8 and TRBJ2-7; 13 nucleotides agree with TRBD2. CDR3 length: 14 residues. V lost 4 bases to trimming and J lost 4 bases; unmatched junction nucleotides: 1. Germline CDR1 reads SGHVS; CDR2 reads FQNEAQ. In DNA, the CDR3 is TGTGCCAGCAGCTCACTAGCGGGAGGGTACGAGCAGTACTTC. Its protein product is CASSSLAGGYEQYF.

The V and J genes are TRBV28 and TRBJ2-7, with 7 positions matching TRBD2. Losses at the gene ends were 5 bases for V and 2 bases for J; bases not matched to a gene: 18. The germline gives CDR1 MDHEN, CDR2 SYDVKM. This CDR3 is 18 amino acids long. The DNA of the CDR3 is TGTGCCAGCAGTCCCCCGGGGGGTTCTAAATGGGCCACCTACGAGCAGTACTTC. Translation gives CASSPPGGSKWATYEQYF. The whole variable domain, remainder taken from reference TRBV28 and TRBJ2-7, is DVKVTQSSRYLVKRTGEKVFLECVQDMDHENMFWYRQDPGLGLRLIYFSYDVKMKEKGDIPEGYSVSREKKERFSLILESASTNQTSMYLCASSPPGGSKWATYEQYFGPGTRLTVT.

The chain uses TRBV18 and TRBJ1-5, with a possible D match to TRBD1 (5 bases). The CDR3 contains 14 residues. The V gene lost 2 bases and the J gene lost 2 bases, with 7 bases spanning the gap. Germline CDR1 reads KGHSH; CDR2 reads LQKENI. CDR3 residues: CASSPLGGNQPQHF. In nucleotides, the CDR3 is TGTGCCAGCTCACCATTAGGGGGCAATCAGCCCCAGCATTTT.

The CDR3: CASTLAGSYNSPLHF. The DNA of the CDR3 is TGTGCCAGCACCCTCGCAGGGTCCTATAATTCACCCCTCCACTTT. V usage is TRBV27 and J usage is TRBJ1-6; TRBD1 is a possible D gene (5 bases). The ends were cut back, 7 bases at V and 1 base at J, with 11 bases in the middle. This CDR3 region has 15 residues. CDR1 and CDR2 from the germline V gene are MNHEY and SMNVEV (reference sequence).